This T cell receptor beta chain was recovered during a study of blood T cell repertoires in COVID-19. Overall study: The samples span acute and convalescent COVID-19 from the United States, Italy and Spain. Nucleic acid was either cDNA or gDNA, and it came from T cells, B-cell-depleted T cells, or PBMCs.

Trimming left V 8 bases short and J 2 bases short, with 15 bases between. CDR3 length equals 14 residues. Germline loops: CDR1 SGHNT, CDR2 YENEEA. Enrolment of Seattle patients took place during active infection, and they were followed longitudinally. Methods used by the authors: Nucleated cell counts were estimated from reference gene primer amplification. Sequencing was performed with immunoSEQ multiplex PCR; in TCRdb, only in-frame clones are kept and a portion is missing. D and trimming come from the DNA, and the V and J calls and clone size come from that table. The sample consists of under 200,000 clones, around 87% of them appearing once.

This TCR was recovered from a man between 60 and 75 years old with COVID-19, enrolled during active disease. The chain carries TRBV11-3 and TRBJ2-5; D may be TRBD2 (6 bases). The material sequenced was peripheral blood. The CDR3 sequence: CASRPGGGQETQYF. The CDR3 DNA reads as TGTGCCAGCCGCCCAGGTGGGGGGCAAGAGACCCAGTACTTC.